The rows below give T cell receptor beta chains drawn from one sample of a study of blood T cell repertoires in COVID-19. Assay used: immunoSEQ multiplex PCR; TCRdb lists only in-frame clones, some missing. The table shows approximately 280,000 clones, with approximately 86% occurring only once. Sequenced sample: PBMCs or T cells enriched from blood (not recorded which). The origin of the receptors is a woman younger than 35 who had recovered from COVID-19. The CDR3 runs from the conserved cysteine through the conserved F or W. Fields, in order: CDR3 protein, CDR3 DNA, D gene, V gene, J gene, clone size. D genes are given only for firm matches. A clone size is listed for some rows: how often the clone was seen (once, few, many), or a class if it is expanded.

CDR3: CASSPEGGVYGETQYF; DNA: TGTGCCAGCAGCCCCGAAGGAGGGGTTTACGGAGAGACCCAGTACTTC; D: .; V: TRBV11-3; J: TRBJ2-5; size: once
CDR3: CASSIAPWDSFYSNQPQHF; DNA: TGTGCCAGTAGTATTGCCCCATGGGACAGCTTTTATAGCAATCAGCCCCAGCATTTT; D: TRBD1; V: TRBV19; J: TRBJ1-5; size: .
CDR3: CASSAGQTTGNTIYF; DNA: TGTGCCAGCAGCGCGGGACAGACGACCGGAAACACCATATATTTT; D: TRBD1; V: TRBV9; J: TRBJ1-3; size: .
CDR3: CAWSGGYEQYF; DNA: TGTGCCTGGAGCGGGGGCTACGAGCAGTACTTC; D: .; V: TRBV30; J: TRBJ2-7; size: .
CDR3: CASSPEPVSSTDTQYF; DNA: TGCGCCAGCAGTCCGGAGCCCGTTTCTAGCACAGATACGCAGTATTTT; D: .; V: TRBV23-1; J: TRBJ2-3; size: .
CDR3: CASSLVARGQSYNSPLHF; DNA: TGTGCCAGCAGCTTAGTGGCCAGGGGGCAATCCTATAATTCACCCCTCCACTTT; D: TRBD1; V: TRBV7-9; J: TRBJ1-6; size: .
CDR3: CASSRRPMTGDYGYTF; DNA: TGTGCCAGCAGTCGTAGGCCAATGACAGGAGACTATGGCTACACCTTC; D: .; V: TRBV28; J: TRBJ1-2; size: .
CDR3: CASSVGGGFSTDTQYF; DNA: TGTGCCAGCAGCGTAGGCGGGGGCTTTAGCACAGATACGCAGTATTTT; D: .; V: TRBV9; J: TRBJ2-3; size: .
CDR3: CASSKGGHRADTQYF; DNA: TGTGCCAGTAGTAAAGGGGGACACCGCGCAGATACGCAGTATTTT; D: .; V: TRBV19; J: TRBJ2-3; size: .
CDR3: CASSSGQGHTGELFF; DNA: TGTGCCAGCAGTTCGGGACAGGGTCACACCGGGGAGCTGTTTTTT; D: TRBD1; V: TRBV6-4; J: TRBJ2-2; size: .
CDR3: CAISESTELSSGANVLTF; DNA: TGTGCCATCAGTGAGTCGACAGAACTCAGCTCTGGGGCCAACGTCCTGACTTTC; D: .; V: TRBV10-3; J: TRBJ2-6; size: .
CDR3: CASTLAGKHQETQYF; DNA: TGTGCCAGCACACTAGCGGGGAAACACCAAGAGACCCAGTACTTC; D: TRBD2; V: TRBV11-2; J: TRBJ2-5; size: .
CDR3: CASSQGTSGFDEQFF; DNA: TGTGCCAGCAGCCAAGGGACTAGCGGGTTCGATGAGCAGTTCTTC; D: TRBD2; V: TRBV9; J: TRBJ2-1; size: .
CDR3: CASSLGIEPHQPQHF; DNA: TGTGCCAGCAGCTTGGGTATCGAGCCCCATCAGCCCCAGCATTTT; D: .; V: TRBV5-5; J: TRBJ1-5; size: .
CDR3: CASSLDPGTEYSPLHF; DNA: TGTGCCAGCAGCTTAGATCCCGGGACAGAATATTCACCCCTCCACTTT; D: TRBD1; V: TRBV11-2; J: TRBJ1-6; size: .
CDR3: CASSPLRTGGAYNEQFF; DNA: TGTGCCAGCAGCCCTCTCCGTACAGGGGGCGCCTACAATGAGCAGTTCTTC; D: TRBD1; V: TRBV14; J: TRBJ2-1; size: once
CDR3: CASSQDSGGIRNTGELFF; DNA: TGCGCCAGCAGCCAAGATTCGGGAGGGATTCGGAACACCGGGGAGCTGTTTTTT; D: TRBD2; V: TRBV4-1; J: TRBJ2-2; size: .
CDR3: CASSQVSGGIETQYF; DNA: TGCGCCAGCAGCCAAGTTTCAGGGGGCATAGAGACCCAGTACTTC; D: TRBD1; V: TRBV4-1; J: TRBJ2-5; size: .
CDR3: CASSEEGRINEQFF; DNA: TGTGCCAGCAGTGAGGAGGGCCGAATCAATGAGCAGTTCTTC; D: .; V: TRBV25-1; J: TRBJ2-1; size: .
CDR3: CASVPTSGGWDTQYF; DNA: TGTGCCAGCGTCCCGACTAGCGGGGGGTGGGATACGCAGTATTTT; D: TRBD2; V: TRBV25-1; J: TRBJ2-3; size: .
CDR3: CAISFRTPRNNQPQHF; DNA: TGTGCCATCAGTTTTAGGACACCAAGGAACAATCAGCCCCAGCATTTT; D: .; V: TRBV10-3; J: TRBJ1-5; size: many
CDR3: CASSSRDRSEAFF; DNA: TGTGCCAGCAGTTCACGGGACAGGTCGGAAGCTTTCTTT; D: TRBD1; V: TRBV6-6; J: TRBJ1-1; size: .
CDR3: CASSHAGQGVYEQYF; DNA: TGTGCCAGCAGCCACGCCGGACAGGGAGTCTACGAGCAGTACTTC; D: TRBD1; V: TRBV6-2/TRBV6-3; J: TRBJ2-7; size: .
CDR3: CASSSDPGTDDTEAFF; DNA: TGTGCCAGCAGCAGCGACCCCGGGACAGATGACACTGAAGCTTTCTTT; D: .; V: TRBV21-1; J: TRBJ1-1; size: .
CDR3: CASSLDLTLNTGELFF; DNA: TGTGCCAGCAGCTTAGATCTGACTCTGAACACCGGGGAGCTGTTTTTT; D: .; V: TRBV11-2; J: TRBJ2-2; size: .
CDR3: CASSRRLAYSYNEQFF; DNA: TGTGCCAGCAGCCGTCGACTAGCTTACTCCTACAATGAGCAGTTCTTC; D: TRBD2; V: TRBV14; J: TRBJ2-1; size: .
CDR3: CATSDTLWGRADTQYF; DNA: TGTGCCACCAGTGACACCCTGTGGGGCCGGGCAGATACGCAGTATTTT; D: .; V: TRBV24-1; J: TRBJ2-3; size: .
CDR3: CAIQARQGETQYF; DNA: TGTGCCATCCAGGCGCGGCAGGGAGAGACCCAGTACTTC; D: .; V: TRBV10-3; J: TRBJ2-5; size: .
CDR3: CASSSGQLEAFF; DNA: TGCGCCAGCAGCTCCGGACAGCTCGAAGCTTTCTTT; D: .; V: TRBV5-1; J: TRBJ1-1; size: .
CDR3: CAWNSAYGYTF; DNA: TGTGCCTGGAACAGTGCCTATGGCTACACCTTC; D: .; V: TRBV30; J: TRBJ1-2; size: once
CDR3: CASSQGLAGGYEQYF; DNA: TGTGCCAGCAGCCAAGGACTAGCGGGGGGGTACGAGCAGTACTTC; D: TRBD2; V: TRBV14; J: TRBJ2-7; size: .
CDR3: CATSRYTGDPLSYEQYF; DNA: TGTGCCACCAGCAGGTACACAGGGGACCCCTTATCCTACGAGCAGTACTTC; D: TRBD1; V: TRBV15; J: TRBJ2-7; size: .
CDR3: CASSSPGQGHTEAFF; DNA: TGTGCCAGCAGCTCCCCGGGACAGGGCCACACTGAAGCTTTCTTT; D: TRBD1; V: TRBV7-9; J: TRBJ1-1; size: .
CDR3: CASSQMTSGGNEQFF; DNA: TGTGCCAGCAGCCAAATGACTAGCGGGGGGAATGAGCAGTTCTTC; D: TRBD2; V: TRBV3-1/TRBV3-2; J: TRBJ2-1; size: .
CDR3: CASSLGLGSTGELFF; DNA: TGTGCCAGCAGTTTAGGACTAGGTAGTACCGGGGAGCTGTTTTTT; D: TRBD2; V: TRBV27; J: TRBJ2-2; size: .
CDR3: CASSIMLSGGAAYNEQFF; DNA: TGTGCCAGCAGCATTATGCTGAGCGGGGGGGCGGCCTACAATGAGCAGTTCTTC; D: TRBD2; V: TRBV7-2; J: TRBJ2-1; size: .
CDR3: CASSLGSRASNEKLFF; DNA: TGTGCCAGCAGCTTAGGGTCCAGGGCGTCTAATGAAAAACTGTTTTTT; D: .; V: TRBV11-2; J: TRBJ1-4; size: .
CDR3: CASSFVGGYEQYF; DNA: TGTGCCAGCAGTTTCGTCGGCGGATACGAGCAGTACTTC; D: .; V: TRBV12-3/TRBV12-4; J: TRBJ2-7; size: .
CDR3: CASTRPGEETEAFF; DNA: TGTGCCAGCACACGACCGGGGGAGGAAACTGAAGCTTTCTTT; D: .; V: TRBV9; J: TRBJ1-1; size: .
CDR3: CASSQDEAAGPYNEQFF; DNA: TGCGCCAGCAGCCAAGATGAGGCGGCGGGCCCCTACAATGAGCAGTTCTTC; D: .; V: TRBV4-1; J: TRBJ2-1; size: .
CDR3: CSASGSYEQYF; DNA: TGCAGTGCTAGCGGGTCCTACGAGCAGTACTTC; D: .; V: TRBV20-1; J: TRBJ2-7; size: few
CDR3: CSVRQGSLNTGELFF; DNA: TGCAGCGTTCGACAGGGTAGCCTTAACACCGGGGAGCTGTTTTTT; D: TRBD1; V: TRBV29-1; J: TRBJ2-2; size: .
CDR3: CASSLDLLAGGPEQYF; DNA: TGTGCCAGCAGCTTAGATCTCCTAGCGGGAGGGCCAGAGCAGTACTTC; D: TRBD2; V: TRBV5-4; J: TRBJ2-7; size: .
CDR3: CASSFTTAGSGNTIYF; DNA: TGTGCCAGCAGCTTTACTACCGCCGGCTCTGGAAACACCATATATTTT; D: .; V: TRBV7-2; J: TRBJ1-3; size: .
CDR3: CAWTPRTGSLSGYTF; DNA: TGTGCCTGGACCCCTCGGACAGGAAGCTTATCTGGCTACACCTTC; D: TRBD1; V: TRBV30; J: TRBJ1-2; size: .
CDR3: CASSMGLAASTDTQYF; DNA: TGTGCCAGTAGCATGGGACTAGCGGCTAGCACAGATACGCAGTATTTT; D: TRBD2; V: TRBV19; J: TRBJ2-3; size: once
CDR3: CASSLSRTGDQPQHF; DNA: TGTGCCAGCAGCTTAAGTAGGACAGGGGATCAGCCCCAGCATTTT; D: TRBD1; V: TRBV7-9; J: TRBJ1-5; size: .
CDR3: CASNEYRESDQPQHF; DNA: TGTGCCAGCAACGAATACAGGGAATCGGATCAGCCCCAGCATTTT; D: .; V: TRBV28; J: TRBJ1-5; size: .
CDR3: CASSPSQDSYSNQPQHF; DNA: TGTGCCAGCAGCCCCAGCCAAGACAGTTATAGCAATCAGCCCCAGCATTTT; D: .; V: TRBV7-9; J: TRBJ1-5; size: once
CDR3: CASSVAGVGNEQFF; DNA: TGTGCCAGCAGCGTAGCGGGAGTAGGCAATGAGCAGTTCTTC; D: TRBD2; V: TRBV7-3; J: TRBJ2-1; size: .
CDR3: CASSRIFGTGAQETQYF; DNA: TGTGCCAGCAGTCGTATTTTTGGGACAGGGGCTCAAGAGACCCAGTACTTC; D: TRBD1; V: TRBV28; J: TRBJ2-5; size: .
CDR3: CASSYNTLAGLNTGELFF; DNA: TGTGCCAGCAGCTACAACACCCTAGCGGGACTGAACACCGGGGAGCTGTTTTTT; D: TRBD2; V: TRBV11-3; J: TRBJ2-2; size: .
CDR3: CAWSAGGSTEAFF; DNA: TGTGCCTGGAGTGCGGGAGGGAGCACTGAAGCTTTCTTT; D: .; V: TRBV30; J: TRBJ1-1; size: .
CDR3: CAWGTGGNYGYTF; DNA: TGTGCCTGGGGGACAGGGGGAAACTATGGCTACACCTTC; D: TRBD1; V: TRBV30; J: TRBJ1-2; size: .
CDR3: CAWNSAGDYGYTF; DNA: TGTGCCTGGAACTCGGCAGGGGACTATGGCTACACCTTC; D: .; V: TRBV30; J: TRBJ1-2; size: .
CDR3: CATSWGTGNTGELFF; DNA: TGTGCCACCAGTTGGGGGACAGGGAACACCGGGGAGCTGTTTTTT; D: TRBD1; V: TRBV19; J: TRBJ2-2; size: .
CDR3: CASSRPSGRTDTQYF; DNA: TGTGCCAGCTCCCGCCCTAGCGGGAGAACAGATACGCAGTATTTT; D: TRBD2; V: TRBV18; J: TRBJ2-3; size: .
CDR3: CASSLETREGPEAFF; DNA: TGTGCCAGCAGCTTAGAGACCAGGGAAGGTCCTGAAGCTTTCTTT; D: .; V: TRBV7-9; J: TRBJ1-1; size: .
CDR3: CASRLMALHPYNEQFF; DNA: TGTGCAAGTCGGCTTATGGCTCTTCACCCTTACAATGAGCAGTTCTTC; D: .; V: TRBV12-2; J: TRBJ2-1; size: .